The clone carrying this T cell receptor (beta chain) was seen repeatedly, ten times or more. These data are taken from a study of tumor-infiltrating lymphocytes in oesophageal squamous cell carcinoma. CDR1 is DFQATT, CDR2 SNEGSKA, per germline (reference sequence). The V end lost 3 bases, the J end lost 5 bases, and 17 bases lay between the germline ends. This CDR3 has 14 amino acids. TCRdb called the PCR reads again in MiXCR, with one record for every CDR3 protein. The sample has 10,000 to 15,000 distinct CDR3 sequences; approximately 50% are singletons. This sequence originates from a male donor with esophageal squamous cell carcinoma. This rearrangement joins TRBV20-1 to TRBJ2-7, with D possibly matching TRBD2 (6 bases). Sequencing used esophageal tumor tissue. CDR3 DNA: TGCAGTGCTAGGTTGTGGGGGAGGTTAGACGAGCAGTACTTC. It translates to CSARLWGRLDEQYF.